This record looks at one T cell receptor (beta chain) sequence and its context. Its antigen is unknown. This PCR relied on a set of 60 Vbeta primers and 13 Jbeta primers. Clones were read by immunoSEQ multiplex PCR, and TCRdb kept only the in-frame ones, dropping some. The table lists roughly 180,000 clones, about 80% of them singletons, with more than 1.5% in the top ten. Germline CDR1 reads SGHTA; CDR2 reads FQGNSA. V lost 2 bases to trimming and J lost 5 bases, with 12 bases between them. The CDR3 contains 14 residues. The data belong to a study of cytomegalovirus exposure and HLA in healthy donors. Background on the study: Earlier findings included some 120 million unique TCR beta sequences obtained from 150 million to 200 million T cells. Broader study findings: Owing to their indistinguishability, certain V segments, notably TRBV6-2 and TRBV6-3, were excluded. One later analysis reportedly identified an Asian-associated ancestry cluster that showed fewer N-insertions than the approximately 710-donor mean. As was reported, the classifier diagnosed cytomegalovirus status with high specificity and sensitivity.

This chain joins TRBV7-2 and TRBJ2-5, with D hard to call. Sequenced sample: PBMCs. The receptor was derived from a middle-aged man in good health and CMV-seronegative. The CDR3 sequence is CASSLSRDTETQYF. CDR3 coding DNA: TGTGCCAGCAGCTTAAGTCGAGACACGGAGACCCAGTACTTC.